The 5 T cell receptor beta chains below were found in one sample sequenced in a study of shared clonotypes between healthy human individuals. The data were produced by immunoSEQ multiplex PCR, yet TCRdb's version contains in-frame clones alone and is incomplete. The sample shows under 150,000 clones, about 70% of them seen only once. Sequenced sample: memory CD8+ T cells sorted from blood. Subset described: CD45RO+ cells pooled with CCR7-negative TemRA cells. These receptors originate from a woman aged 25 to 45 in good health.

The V gene is TRBV11-2, the J gene TRBJ2-1, with TRBD2 matching over 8 bases. Germline CDR1 SGHAT, CDR2 FQNNGV. Trimming removed 4 bases from V and 7 bases from J; junction bases left unmatched: 6. The CDR3 sequence is 14 residues long. CDR3 amino acids: CASSSGLGGNEQFF. DNA for the CDR3: TGTGCCAGCAGCTCGGGACTAGGGGGGAATGAGCAGTTCTTC.

The chain uses TRBV28 and TRBJ2-7; 8 bases are shared with TRBD2. Per germline, CDR1 MDHEN and CDR2 SYDVKM. CDR3 length: 17 residues. V was clipped by 2 bases and J by 4 bases; unmatched bases: 13. The CDR3 sequence: CASSLMSHGGGWYEQYF. CDR3 DNA sequence: TGTGCCAGCAGTTTAATGTCCCACGGGGGGGGATGGTACGAGCAGTACTTC.

The chain couples TRBV28 to TRBJ1-1; the match to TRBD1 covers 7 bases. The CDR3 spans 15 residues. Germline CDR1 reads MDHEN; CDR2 reads SYDVKM. J gave up 8 bases and V 6 bases, and 15 bases lay outside the gene matches. CDR3 sequence reads: CASSQGDILRSEAFF. CDR3 DNA: TGTGCCAGCAGCCAGGGGGACATATTACGCTCGGAAGCTTTCTTT.

The chain uses TRBV5-1 and TRBJ1-1; 9 bases match TRBD1. The CDR3 has 16 residues. Germline CDR1 reads SGHRS; CDR2 reads YFSETQ. J was trimmed by 0 bases and V by 4 bases; bases with no gene match: 7. The CDR3 DNA sequence: TGCGCCAGCAGCGCCTCGGGACAGGGAATGAACACTGAAGCTTTCTTT. Translation: CASSASGQGMNTEAFF.

This clone was counted only a few times. This rearrangement joins TRBV9 to TRBJ2-1; D gene unclear. Germline lookup yields CDR1 SGDLS and CDR2 YYNGEE. With 0 bases removed from V and 10 bases from J, the gap between germline ends came to 14 bases. The CDR3 covers 14 residues. The CDR3 DNA sequence: TGTGCCAGCAGCGTAGCTTGGGGAACGGCGGAGCAGTTCTTC. It is translated as CASSVAWGTAEQFF.